This T cell receptor (beta chain) is from a study of blood T cell repertoires in COVID-19. This CDR3 comprises 13 residues. V was pared by 6 bases and J by 0 bases, with 9 bases between. CDR1 is SGHAT, CDR2 FQNNGV, per germline. This clone was counted between two and nine times. The repertoire was sequenced with immunoSEQ multiplex PCR; TCRdb's copy has only in-frame clones and lacks some. The sample includes some 58,000 clones, approximately 75% of them seen just once. The chain couples TRBV11-2 to TRBJ2-7, with D perhaps TRBD1 (5 bases). The clonotype was recovered from a man aged 55-75 years with COVID-19, enrolled during active disease. Specimen: peripheral blood. The DNA of the CDR3 is TGTGCCAGCAGTAGGCAGGGCTCCTACGAGCAGTACTTC. The encoded protein is CASSRQGSYEQYF.